This T cell receptor beta chain was sequenced for a study of CD8 T cells in Susac syndrome. Reverse transcription of about 0.5 to 1 ug RNA was carried out with random hexamers. The method of amplification for TCR beta CDR3 was immunoSEQ multiplex PCR, covering 54 Vbeta and 13 Jbeta. TCRdb analysed the immunoSEQ multiplex PCR reads with MiXCR anew, one entry per CDR3 protein. The sample consists of a few hundred thousand distinct CDR3 sequences, about 95% of them appearing once. Trimming took off 0 bases at V and 8 bases at J, with 11 bases between the two ends. Germline CDR1 LNHNV, CDR2 YYDKDF (reference sequence). The length of the CDR3 is 15 residues.

This TCR came from a human donor with multiple sclerosis. The chain links TRBV15 to TRBJ1-6, with unresolved D. The specimen sequenced was CD4+ T cells from PBMCs. CDR3 bases: TGTGCCACCAGCAGAGATGTGAATGCTGATTCACCCCTCCACTTT. As protein: CATSRDVNADSPLHF.